The present T cell receptor beta chain was sequenced within a study of blood T cells in healthy people across ages. Germline V gene data show CDR1 as MNHEY and CDR2 as SMNVEV (reference sequence). V gave up 3 bases and J gave up 3 bases, with 12 bases separating them. The CDR3 contains 14 residues. The authors ran a second PCR of roughly 6 to 12 cycles using a sample-barcoded 5' primer and a J-beta primer mix. MiXCR, applied by TCRdb to the 5' RACE reads, yields one record per CDR3 protein. In the table there are about 900,000 distinct CDR3 sequences, approximately 65% of which are singletons. This sequence was found in a man aged 25-45 years in good health. The source material was blood. The chain combines TRBV27 with TRBJ2-7; no definite D call. The CDR3: CASSFRQAHYEQYF. For the CDR3, the DNA is TGTGCCAGCAGTTTTAGGCAGGCCCACTACGAGCAGTACTTC.